Listed below are T cell receptor beta chains from one sample, sequenced in a study of molecular identifiers for immune sequencing clone quantification. From the PCR reads, TCRdb called clonotypes with MiXCR, one entry per CDR3 protein. This sample has about 320,000 distinct CDR3 sequences, with about 20% found just once. The sample was naive CD8+ T cells from blood, with Jurkat cell RNA spiked in. The receptors derive from a human donor in good health. Some libraries in this study had Jurkat cell RNA spiked in. Both conserved end residues are part of each CDR3. The D gene is left open where the match is weak. Clone size, where shown, is once, few, many, or a class for clones that have expanded.

clone size,D gene,V gene,J gene,CDR3 DNA,CDR3 protein
-,TRBD1,TRBV9,TRBJ2-3,TGTGCCAGCAGCTCTGACAGGGGGGCAGATACGCAGTATTTT,CASSSDRGADTQYF
many,-,TRBV27,TRBJ2-1,TGTGCCAGCAGTTCGGAGGGGTACAATGAGCAGTTCTTC,CASSSEGYNEQFF
few,-,TRBV6-2/TRBV6-3,TRBJ1-1,TGTGCCAGCAGTTTTTGGGAATCAGATGAGAACACTGAAGCTTTCTTT,CASSFWESDENTEAFF
many,-,TRBV4-3,TRBJ2-3,TGCGCCAGCAGCCAAGATCGGGGTTTGCTGGATACGCAGTATTTT,CASSQDRGLLDTQYF
few,TRBD2,TRBV9,TRBJ2-7,TGTGCCAGCAGCGTAGCTAAAACTAGCGGGGTGATCTACGAGCAGTACTTC,CASSVAKTSGVIYEQYF
many,-,TRBV6-5,TRBJ2-3,TGTGCCAGCAGTTACTCGATTGCGGGTATCCATTTTTCAGATACGCAGTATTTT,CASSYSIAGIHFSDTQYF
many,-,TRBV7-9,TRBJ1-2,TGTGCCAGCAGCTGGGCTGGAGGGGACTATGGCTACACCTTC,CASSWAGGDYGYTF
many,TRBD1,TRBV7-2,TRBJ1-4,TGTGCCAGCAGCTTAGTAGGAACAGGGGATCTCTTAGGTGAAAAACTGTTTTTT,CASSLVGTGDLLGEKLFF
many,-,TRBV28,TRBJ1-1,TGTGCCAGCAGTCCCTTGGGGACCGACACTGAAGCTTTCTTT,CASSPLGTDTEAFF
many,TRBD1,TRBV4-1,TRBJ2-1,TGCGCCAGCAGCCTTGAGGACAGGGCGGCCTACAATGAGCAGTTCTTC,CASSLEDRAAYNEQFF
many,-,TRBV6-2/TRBV6-3,TRBJ2-1,TGTGCCAGCAGTTTATTGGGACCCAATGAGCAGTTCTTC,CASSLLGPNEQFF
-,-,TRBV4-1,TRBJ2-1,TGCGCCAGCAGCCACCTGGCGAGAACAGAGGGGCAGAATGAGCAGTTCTTC,CASSHLARTEGQNEQFF
many,-,TRBV28,TRBJ2-7,TGTGCCAGCAGCCCGGTATTGACCTACGAGCAGTACTTC,CASSPVLTYEQYF
many,-,TRBV3-1,TRBJ1-5,TGTGCCAGCAGCCAGGGGGCGGTGAATCAGCCCCAGCATTTT,CASSQGAVNQPQHF
few,TRBD2,TRBV7-9,TRBJ2-3,TGTGCCAGCAGCTCGGGACTAGCGGGGACTTACACAGATACGCAGTATTTT,CASSSGLAGTYTDTQYF
many,-,TRBV6-1,TRBJ2-3,TGTGCCAGCACAGGACAGCTTAGGGTCACAGATACGCAGTATTTT,CASTGQLRVTDTQYF
-,-,TRBV28,TRBJ2-7,TGTGCCAGCAGTTTACAGGGGATCCCCTACGAGCAGTACTTC,CASSLQGIPYEQYF
many,-,TRBV5-6,TRBJ1-3,TGTGCCAGCAGCTTGTCGGACCTCTCTGGAAACACCATATATTTT,CASSLSDLSGNTIYF
many,TRBD2,TRBV7-8,TRBJ2-3,TGTGCCAGCAGCTTAGAGGGGACTAGCGGAGCAGATACGCAGTATTTT,CASSLEGTSGADTQYF
many,TRBD2,TRBV5-1,TRBJ2-7,TGCGCCAGCAGCTTCCTGTGGACTAGCGGAGAGGGCGAGCAGTACTTC,CASSFLWTSGEGEQYF
many,-,TRBV11-2,TRBJ2-6,TGTGCCAGCAGCTTAGGAGGCGGGGCTGCTGGGGCCAACGTCCTGACTTTC,CASSLGGGAAGANVLTF
-,-,TRBV4-1,TRBJ2-3,TGCGCCAGCAGCTCCCACAGGGCCGCGATAACAGATACGCAGTATTTT,CASSSHRAAITDTQYF
many,TRBD2,TRBV7-2,TRBJ2-5,TGTGCCAGCAGCCCCGGGACTAGCGTATTCGAGACCCAGTACTTC,CASSPGTSVFETQYF
many,-,TRBV4-1,TRBJ1-5,TGCGCCAGCAGCCAAACTAGTGGGGGGAATCAGCCCCAGCATTTT,CASSQTSGGNQPQHF
many,TRBD1,TRBV5-1,TRBJ1-1,TGCGCCAGCAGTGTGACAGGGTTCACTGAAGCTTTCTTT,CASSVTGFTEAFF
many,-,TRBV20-1,TRBJ2-7,TGCAGTGCTAGGAGCCACGACTCCTACGAGCAGTACTTC,CSARSHDSYEQYF
-,-,TRBV20-1,TRBJ2-6,TGCAGTGCTATACATCCCGTGGCTGGGGCCGACGTCCCGACTTTC,CSAIHPVAGADVPTF
many,-,TRBV28,TRBJ1-6,TGTGCCAGCAGTTTAGCCAGGGCGGGTAATTCACCCCTCCACTTT,CASSLARAGNSPLHF
few,-,TRBV5-4,TRBJ2-7,TGTGCCAGCAGTCAGGTGGATAGCTACGAGCAGTACTTC,CASSQVDSYEQYF